The 16 T cell receptor beta chains below come from one sample, sequenced in a study of T-cell reconstitution after alpha-beta-depleted transplantation in children. TCRbeta library construction was performed incorporating unique molecular identifiers. TCRdb re-called the PCR reads through MiXCR, storing one row per CDR3 protein. The data show about 460,000 distinct CDR3 sequences, roughly 11% seen once. Sequenced material: PBMCs, mostly from graft donor cells, taken 180 days after TCRalphabeta/CD19-depleted stem cell transplant. The receptors here all came from a female patient between 2 and 10 years old who had a stem cell transplant for aplastic anemia, so the T cells may come from the graft donor.

The rearrangement joins TRBV6-5 to TRBJ2-7; TRBD2 agrees at 8 bases. The CDR3 totals 16 residues. J was trimmed by 4 bases and V by 0 bases; bases with no gene match: 8. CDR1 is MNHEY, CDR2 SVGAGI, per germline. CDR3 nucleotides: TGTGCCAGCAGTTACTCCAGCGGGAGAAAGGCTTACGAGCAGTACTTC. Its translation is CASSYSSGRKAYEQYF.

This clonotype was observed at least ten times. The rearrangement uses TRBV12-3 or TRBV12-4 and TRBJ1-5; 9 nucleotides align to TRBD1. V shed 5 bases, J shed 7 bases, and the junction held 6 bases outside the gene matches. The CDR3 covers 14 residues. CDR3 DNA sequence: TGTGCCAGCAGTCCCGGGACAGGGAGGCAGCCCCAGCATTTT. Its translation: CASSPGTGRQPQHF.

The rearrangement links TRBV7-6 to TRBJ2-2, with D tentatively TRBD1 or TRBD2 (5 bases each). The CDR3 covers 15 residues. Trimming stripped 3 bases from V and 2 bases from J, with 10 bases between. The germline gives CDR1 SGHVS, CDR2 FNYEAQ. The CDR3 region has the DNA TGTGCCAGCAGCTTTCGGGACCTTAACACCGGGGAGCTGTTTTTT. It encodes CASSFRDLNTGELFF.

This clonotype appeared a few times. The chain is built from TRBV6-2 or TRBV6-3 and TRBJ2-4, with D tentatively TRBD1 or TRBD2 (5 bases each). CDR3 length: 18 residues. Trimming removed 8 bases at V and 0 bases at J, with 23 bases between. Looked up from germline, CDR1 is MNHEY and CDR2 is SVGEGT. The CDR3 DNA follows: TGTGCCAGCGCCCCCGGGGTGACAGTTAACCTAGCCAAAAACATTCAGTACTTC. Translating gives CASAPGVTVNLAKNIQYF.

The chain has TRBV6-1 and TRBJ2-7; 8 nucleotides match TRBD1. The V segment lost 6 bases and the J segment 0 bases; nucleotides outside the gene matches: 7. CDR1 is MNHNS and CDR2 is SASEGT in the germline V gene. The CDR3 contains 15 residues. The CDR3 is CASRVRDRSSYEQYF. CDR3 sequence (DNA): TGTGCCAGCAGAGTCCGGGACAGGAGCTCCTACGAGCAGTACTTC.

V and J are TRBV7-9 and TRBJ2-7; D is perhaps TRBD1 (6 bases). V lost 5 bases to trimming and J lost 4 bases, with 12 bases between them. The CDR3 totals 13 residues. Germline V gene lookup returns CDR1 SEHNR and CDR2 FQNEAQ (reference sequence). The CDR3 reads CASSDARGYEQYV. Written as DNA, the CDR3 is TGTGCCAGCAGCGATGCCAGGGGTTACGAGCAGTACGTC.

This clonotype was recorded at least ten times. The rearrangement uses TRBV28 and TRBJ2-3; 10 positions agree with TRBD2. The CDR3 sequence is 16 residues long. Germline V CDR1 and CDR2: MDHEN, SYDVKM. V was clipped by 5 bases and J by 4 bases; unmatched bases: 9. The CDR3, as DNA: TGTGCCAGCAGTCCCCGGAGCGGGAGGGCCGCAGATACGCAGTATTTT. This encodes CASSPRSGRAADTQYF.

This clonotype was detected a few times. The V call is TRBV20-1, the J call TRBJ2-1; D not certain. CDR1 and CDR2 (germline): DFQATT, SNEGSKA (reference sequence). This CDR3 contains 14 residues. Trimming shortened V by 5 bases and J by 9 bases, and 20 bases separated the two germline ends. CDR3 residues: CSALNWRPHGEQFF. In DNA form, the CDR3 reads TGCAGTGCTCTAAACTGGAGACCACACGGTGAGCAGTTCTTC.

This clonotype was observed a handful of times. V and J are TRBV4-1 and TRBJ1-5; possible D gene TRBD1, 6 bases. CDR1 is MGHRA and CDR2 is YSYEKL in the germline V gene. Trimming took off 4 bases at V and 3 bases at J, with 13 bases between the two ends. The CDR3 totals 15 residues. CDR3 sequence (DNA): TGCGCCAGCAGCCTAGAGGGGGGTAACAATCAGCCCCAGCATTTT. It yields the protein CASSLEGGNNQPQHF.

The V call is TRBV9, the J call TRBJ2-4; the D gene could be TRBD1 or TRBD2 (5 bases each). The germline V gene encodes CDR1 SGDLS and CDR2 YYNGEE. There are 17 residues in the CDR3. Trimming left V 4 bases short and J 0 bases short, with 17 bases between. CDR3 sequence: CASSPTGGTLAKNIQYF. The CDR3 DNA reads TGTGCCAGCAGCCCAACTGGGGGTACTCTAGCCAAAAACATTCAGTACTTC.

The chain is built from TRBV6-2 or TRBV6-3 and TRBJ2-5; D unclear. There are 13 residues in the CDR3. Germline CDR1 and CDR2: MNHEY and SVGEGT. V was cut by 6 bases and J by 4 bases, with 12 bases left in between. The DNA of the CDR3 is TGTGCCAGCAGCGGCCGAGGTGGAGAGACCCAGTACTTC. Translating gives CASSGRGGETQYF.

This clonotype showed up many times. The chain recombines TRBV28 with TRBJ2-7; D is possibly TRBD1 (7 bases). Germline CDR1 is MDHEN and CDR2 is SYDVKM. CDR3 length: 14 residues. The V and J ends lost 6 bases and 3 bases respectively, with 15 bases between them. In DNA form, the CDR3 reads TGTGCCAGCAGGATGGAGGGGGCAAGCTACGAGCAGTACTTC. As protein: CASRMEGASYEQYF.

The CDR3 spells CSASWQGKAPLHF. In DNA form, the CDR3 reads TGCAGTGCTAGTTGGCAGGGGAAGGCACCCCTCCACTTT. The chain recombines TRBV20-1 with TRBJ1-6; TRBD1 might be the D (6 bases). The CDR3 totals 13 residues. Deletions cut 3 bases from V and 11 bases from J, with 14 bases between. Germline V lookup: CDR1 DFQATT, CDR2 SNEGSKA (reference sequence).

The sample holds a few counts of this clonotype. The CDR3 loop is CASGQPGGPVV. In nucleotides, the CDR3 is TGTGCTAGTGGTCAGCCGGGGGGGCCCGTCGTC. This chain uses TRBV12-5 with TRBJ2-7; TRBD2 matches 8 bases. The CDR3 consists of 11 residues. CDR1 is LGHNT and CDR2 is FRNRAP in the germline V gene.

This clonotype has more than one count but fewer than ten. The chain combines TRBV28 with TRBJ1-4; D unresolved. From germline, CDR1 is MDHEN and CDR2 SYDVKM. The germline V and J ends were trimmed by 7 bases and 6 bases, with 12 bases remaining between them. This CDR3 comprises 13 residues. CDR3 sequence: CASTEKSDEKLFF. CDR3 DNA sequence: TGTGCCAGCACAGAGAAGAGTGATGAAAAACTGTTTTTT. The complete variable domain, with remaining parts taken from reference TRBV28 and TRBJ1-4, reads DVKVTQSSRYLVKRTGEKVFLECVQDMDHENMFWYRQDPGLGLRLIYFSYDVKMKEKGDIPEGYSVSREKKERFSLILESASTNQTSMYLCASTEKSDEKLFFGSGTQLSVL.

J is TRBJ1-1 and V is TRBV7-9; the match to TRBD1 covers 8 bases. There are 13 residues in the CDR3. The V and J ends lost 1 base and 11 bases, in that order; junction bases with no gene match: 6. The germline V gene encodes CDR1 SEHNR and CDR2 FQNEAQ (reference sequence). CDR3 coding DNA: TGTGCCAGCAGCTTAGGGACAGGGAGAGAGGCTTTCTTT. Protein: CASSLGTGREAFF.